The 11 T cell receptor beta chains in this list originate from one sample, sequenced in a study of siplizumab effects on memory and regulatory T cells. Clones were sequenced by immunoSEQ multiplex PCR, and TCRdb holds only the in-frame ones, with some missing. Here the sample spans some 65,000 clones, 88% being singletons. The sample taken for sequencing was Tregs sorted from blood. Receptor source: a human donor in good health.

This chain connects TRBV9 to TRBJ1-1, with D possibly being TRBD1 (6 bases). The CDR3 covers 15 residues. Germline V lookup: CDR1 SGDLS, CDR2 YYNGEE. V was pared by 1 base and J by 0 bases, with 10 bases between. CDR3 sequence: CASSVTGTMNTEAFF. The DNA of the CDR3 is TGTGCCAGCAGCGTAACAGGGACTATGAACACTGAAGCTTTCTTT.

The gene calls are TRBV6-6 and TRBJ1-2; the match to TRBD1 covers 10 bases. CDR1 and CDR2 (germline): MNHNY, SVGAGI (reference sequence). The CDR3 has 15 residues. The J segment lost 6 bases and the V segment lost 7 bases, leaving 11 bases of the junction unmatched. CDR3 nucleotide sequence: TGTGCCAGCACCTTCACCGGGACAGGGGTAAATGGCTACACCTTC. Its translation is CASTFTGTGVNGYTF.

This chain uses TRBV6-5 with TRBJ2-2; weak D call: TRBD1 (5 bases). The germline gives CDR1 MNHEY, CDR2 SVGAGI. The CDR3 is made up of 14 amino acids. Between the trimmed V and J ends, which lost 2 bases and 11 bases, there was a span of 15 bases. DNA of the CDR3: TGTGCCAGCAGTTACCCTAGGACACCCCGAGAGCTGTTTTTT. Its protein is CASSYPRTPRELFF.

This CDR3 reads CAISESRTAPHTEAFF. The CDR3, as DNA: TGTGCCATCAGTGAGTCTCGGACAGCCCCACACACTGAAGCTTTCTTT. V usage is TRBV10-3 and J usage is TRBJ1-1, with D possibly matching TRBD1 (6 bases). This CDR3 has 16 amino acids. Germline CDR1 reads ENHRY; CDR2 reads SYGVKD. V lost 0 bases and J lost 3, with 14 bases in between.

The DNA of the CDR3 is TGCGCCAGCAGCTTTAAAGATACGCAGTATTTT. Protein sequence: CASSFKDTQYF. This chain joins TRBV5-1 and TRBJ2-3; D ambiguous. This CDR3 contains 11 residues. V was clipped by 2 bases and J by 5 bases, with 3 bases between them. The germline V gene has CDR1 SGHRS and CDR2 YFSETQ.

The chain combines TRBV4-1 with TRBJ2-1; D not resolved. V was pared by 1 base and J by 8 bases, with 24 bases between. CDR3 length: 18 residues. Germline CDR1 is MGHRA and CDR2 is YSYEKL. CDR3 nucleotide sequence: TGCGCCAGCAGCCAAGGTTTGAGGTCACTACCTCAATGGGATGAGCAGTTCTTC. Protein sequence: CASSQGLRSLPQWDEQFF.

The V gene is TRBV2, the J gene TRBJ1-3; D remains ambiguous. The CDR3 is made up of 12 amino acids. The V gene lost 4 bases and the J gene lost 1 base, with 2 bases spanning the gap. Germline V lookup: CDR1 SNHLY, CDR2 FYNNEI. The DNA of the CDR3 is TGTGCCAGCAGTGTATCTGGAAACACCATATATTTT. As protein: CASSVSGNTIYF.

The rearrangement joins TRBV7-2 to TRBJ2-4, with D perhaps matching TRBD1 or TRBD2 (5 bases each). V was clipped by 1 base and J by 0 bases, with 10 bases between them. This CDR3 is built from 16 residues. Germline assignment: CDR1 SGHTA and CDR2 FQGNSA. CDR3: CASSLEGTEAKNIQYF. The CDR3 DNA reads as TGTGCCAGCAGCTTAGAAGGGACGGAAGCCAAAAACATTCAGTACTTC.

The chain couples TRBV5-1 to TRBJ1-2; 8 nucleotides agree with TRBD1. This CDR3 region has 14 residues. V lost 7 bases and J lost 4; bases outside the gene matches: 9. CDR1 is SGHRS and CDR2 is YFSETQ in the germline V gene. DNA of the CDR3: TGCGCCAGCCGATCCTCAGGGGGCATCTATGGCTACACCTTC. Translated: CASRSSGGIYGYTF.

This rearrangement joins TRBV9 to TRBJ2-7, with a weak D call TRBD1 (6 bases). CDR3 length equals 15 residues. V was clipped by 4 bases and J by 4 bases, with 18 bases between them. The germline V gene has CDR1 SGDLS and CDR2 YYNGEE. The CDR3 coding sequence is TGTGCCAGCAGCCTTAGTGCAGGGGAAGGGTACGAGCAGTACTTC. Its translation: CASSLSAGEGYEQYF.

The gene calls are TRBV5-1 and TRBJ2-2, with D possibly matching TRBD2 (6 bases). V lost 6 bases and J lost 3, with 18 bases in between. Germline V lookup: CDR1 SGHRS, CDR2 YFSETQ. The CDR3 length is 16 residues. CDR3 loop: CASNSRSGVYTGELFF. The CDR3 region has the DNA TGCGCCAGCAACTCCCGTTCGGGAGTTTACACCGGGGAGCTGTTTTTT.